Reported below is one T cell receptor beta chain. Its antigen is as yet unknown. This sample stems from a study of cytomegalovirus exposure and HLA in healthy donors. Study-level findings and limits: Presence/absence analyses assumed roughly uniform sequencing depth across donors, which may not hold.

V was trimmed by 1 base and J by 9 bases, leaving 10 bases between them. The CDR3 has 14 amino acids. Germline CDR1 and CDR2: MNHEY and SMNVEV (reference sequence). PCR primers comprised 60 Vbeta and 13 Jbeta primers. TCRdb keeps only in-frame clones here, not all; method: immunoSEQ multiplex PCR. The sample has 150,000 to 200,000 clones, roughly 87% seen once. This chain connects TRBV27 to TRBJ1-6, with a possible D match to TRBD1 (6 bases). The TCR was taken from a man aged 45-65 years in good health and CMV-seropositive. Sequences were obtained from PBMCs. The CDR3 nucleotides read TGTGCCAGCAGTTTATGGGACACCACTTCACCCCTCCACTTT. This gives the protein CASSLWDTTSPLHF.